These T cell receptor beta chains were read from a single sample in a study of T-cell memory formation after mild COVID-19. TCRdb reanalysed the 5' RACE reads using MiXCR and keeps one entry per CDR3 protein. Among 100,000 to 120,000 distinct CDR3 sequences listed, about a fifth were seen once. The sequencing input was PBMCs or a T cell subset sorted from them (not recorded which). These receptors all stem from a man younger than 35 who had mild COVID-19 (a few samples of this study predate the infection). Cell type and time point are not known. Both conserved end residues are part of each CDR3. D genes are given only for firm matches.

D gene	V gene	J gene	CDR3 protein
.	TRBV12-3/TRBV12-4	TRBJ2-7	CASSKRASYEQYF
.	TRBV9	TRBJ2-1	CASSVWDDGNNEQFF
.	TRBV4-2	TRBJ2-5	CASSQDPTAQETQYF
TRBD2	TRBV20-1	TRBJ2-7	CSATSSGSYEQYF
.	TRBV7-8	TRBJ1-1	CASSLEGAEAFF
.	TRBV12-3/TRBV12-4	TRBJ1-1	CASSSTAMNTEAFF
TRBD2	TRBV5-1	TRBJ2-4	CASSLAAAGGLLAKNIQYF
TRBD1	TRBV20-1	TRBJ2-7	CSARRRDRVYEQYF
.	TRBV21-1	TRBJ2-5	CASSRNGVTSGQETQYF
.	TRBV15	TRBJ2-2	CATSRDNRPGELFF
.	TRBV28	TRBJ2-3	CASRQVTDTQYF
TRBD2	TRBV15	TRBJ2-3	CATSRGGRDTDTQYF
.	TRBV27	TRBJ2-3	CASSSSRGGTDTQYF
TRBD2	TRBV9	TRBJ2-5	CASSVGGGAQETQYF
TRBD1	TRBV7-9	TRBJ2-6	CASSSPGQGLAGANVLTF
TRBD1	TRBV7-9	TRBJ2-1	CASSGTGAFEQFF